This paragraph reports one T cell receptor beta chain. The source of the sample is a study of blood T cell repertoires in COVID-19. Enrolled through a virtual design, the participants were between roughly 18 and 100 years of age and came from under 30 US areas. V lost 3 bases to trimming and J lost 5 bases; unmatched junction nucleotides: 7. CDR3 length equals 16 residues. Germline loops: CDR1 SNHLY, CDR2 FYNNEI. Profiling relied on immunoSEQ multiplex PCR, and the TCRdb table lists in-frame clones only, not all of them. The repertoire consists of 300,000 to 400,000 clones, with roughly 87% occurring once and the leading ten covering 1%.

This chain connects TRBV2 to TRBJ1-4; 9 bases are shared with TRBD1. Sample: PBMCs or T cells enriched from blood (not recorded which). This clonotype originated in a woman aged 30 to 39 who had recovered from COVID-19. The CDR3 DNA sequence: TGTGCCAGCAGTGACAGGGGACAGGGCGGGAATGAAAAACTGTTTTTT. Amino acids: CASSDRGQGGNEKLFF. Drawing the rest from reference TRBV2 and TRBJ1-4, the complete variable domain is EPEVTQTPSHQVTQMGQEVILRCVPISNHLYFYWYRQILGQKVEFLVSFYNNEISEKSEIFDDQFSVERPDGSNFTLKIRSTKLEDSAMYFCASSDRGQGGNEKLFFGSGTQLSVL.